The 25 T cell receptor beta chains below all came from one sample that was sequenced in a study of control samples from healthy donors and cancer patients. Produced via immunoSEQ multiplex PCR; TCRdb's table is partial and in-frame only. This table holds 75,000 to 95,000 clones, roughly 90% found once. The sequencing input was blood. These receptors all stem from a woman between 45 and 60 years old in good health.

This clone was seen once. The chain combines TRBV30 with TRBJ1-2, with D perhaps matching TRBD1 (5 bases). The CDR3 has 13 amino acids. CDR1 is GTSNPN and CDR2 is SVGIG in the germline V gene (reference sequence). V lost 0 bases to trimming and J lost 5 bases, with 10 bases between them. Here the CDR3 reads CAWSVQDYYGYTF. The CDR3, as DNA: TGTGCCTGGAGTGTACAGGATTATTATGGCTACACCTTC.

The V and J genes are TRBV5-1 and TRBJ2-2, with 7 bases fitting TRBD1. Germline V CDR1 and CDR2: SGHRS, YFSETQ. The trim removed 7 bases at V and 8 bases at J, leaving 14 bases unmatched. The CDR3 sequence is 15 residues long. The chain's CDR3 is CASERQGGGSGELFF. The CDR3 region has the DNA TGCGCCAGCGAAAGACAGGGTGGCGGTTCGGGGGAGCTGTTTTTT.

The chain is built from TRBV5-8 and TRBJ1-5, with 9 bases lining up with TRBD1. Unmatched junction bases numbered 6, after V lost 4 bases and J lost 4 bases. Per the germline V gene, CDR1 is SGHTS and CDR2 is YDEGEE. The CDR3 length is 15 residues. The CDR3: CASSALGTGNQPQHF. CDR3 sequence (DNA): TGTGCCAGCAGCGCACTCGGGACAGGGAATCAGCCCCAGCATTTT.

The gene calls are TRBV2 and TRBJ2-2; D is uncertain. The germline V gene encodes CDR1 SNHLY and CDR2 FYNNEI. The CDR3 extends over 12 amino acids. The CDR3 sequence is CAAGRNTGELFF. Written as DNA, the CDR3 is TGTGCAGCCGGACGGAACACCGGGGAGCTGTTTTTT.

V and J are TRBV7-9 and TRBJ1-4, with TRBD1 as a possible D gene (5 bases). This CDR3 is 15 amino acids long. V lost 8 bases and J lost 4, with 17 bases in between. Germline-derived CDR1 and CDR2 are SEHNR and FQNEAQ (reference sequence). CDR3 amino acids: CASYQGAASNEKLFF. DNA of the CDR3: TGTGCCAGCTATCAGGGCGCAGCCAGTAATGAAAAACTGTTTTTT.

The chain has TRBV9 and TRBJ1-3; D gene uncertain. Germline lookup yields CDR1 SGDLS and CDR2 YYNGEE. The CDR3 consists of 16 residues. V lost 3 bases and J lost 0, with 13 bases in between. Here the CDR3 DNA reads TGTGCCAGCAGCGGATCAGAGTTCGGCTCTGGAAACACCATATATTTT. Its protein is CASSGSEFGSGNTIYF.

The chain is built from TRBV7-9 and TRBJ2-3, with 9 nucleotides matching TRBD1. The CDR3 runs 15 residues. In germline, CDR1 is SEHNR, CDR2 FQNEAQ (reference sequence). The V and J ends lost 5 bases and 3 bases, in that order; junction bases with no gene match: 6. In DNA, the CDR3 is TGTGCCAGCAGCGCCCCCGGGACAGGGACAGATACGCAGTATTTT. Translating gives CASSAPGTGTDTQYF.

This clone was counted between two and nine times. CDR3 residues: CAISESCGGGHIIAKNIQYF. CDR3 DNA: TGTGCCATCAGTGAGTCCTGTGGGGGGGGACATATAATAGCCAAAAACATTCAGTACTTC. V usage is TRBV10-3 and J usage is TRBJ2-4, with D possibly being TRBD2 (7 bases). CDR1 and CDR2 from the germline V gene are ENHRY and SYGVKD. V lost 0 bases, J lost 0 bases, and 21 bases lay in between. This CDR3 comprises 20 residues.

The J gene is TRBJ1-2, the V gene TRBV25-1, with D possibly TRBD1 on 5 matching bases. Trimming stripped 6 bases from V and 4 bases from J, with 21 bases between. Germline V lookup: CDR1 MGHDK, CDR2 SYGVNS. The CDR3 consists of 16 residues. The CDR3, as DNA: TGTGCCAGCAGCCCCCGAAGGGGTCACCTCCGCTATGGCTACACCTTC. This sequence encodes CASSPRRGHLRYGYTF.

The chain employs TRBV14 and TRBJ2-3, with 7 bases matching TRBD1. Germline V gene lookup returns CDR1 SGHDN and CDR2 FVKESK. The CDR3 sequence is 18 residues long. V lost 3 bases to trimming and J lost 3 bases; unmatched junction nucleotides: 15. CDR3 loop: CASSHLVGGEVGTDTQYF. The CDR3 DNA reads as TGTGCCAGCAGCCATCTTGTAGGGGGCGAAGTCGGAACAGATACGCAGTATTTT.

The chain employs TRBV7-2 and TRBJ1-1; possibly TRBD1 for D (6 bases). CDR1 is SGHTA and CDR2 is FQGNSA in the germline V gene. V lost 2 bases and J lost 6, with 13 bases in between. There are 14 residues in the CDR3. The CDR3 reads CASSLYNRVAEAFF. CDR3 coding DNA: TGTGCCAGCAGCTTATACAACAGGGTAGCTGAAGCTTTCTTT.

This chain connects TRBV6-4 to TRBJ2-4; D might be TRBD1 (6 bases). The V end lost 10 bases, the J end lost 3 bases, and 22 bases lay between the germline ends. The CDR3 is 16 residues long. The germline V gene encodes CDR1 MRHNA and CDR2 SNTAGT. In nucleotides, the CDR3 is TGTGCCACCCAGTCAGGACTCCGAGGGGGCAAAAACATTCAGTACTTC. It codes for CATQSGLRGGKNIQYF.

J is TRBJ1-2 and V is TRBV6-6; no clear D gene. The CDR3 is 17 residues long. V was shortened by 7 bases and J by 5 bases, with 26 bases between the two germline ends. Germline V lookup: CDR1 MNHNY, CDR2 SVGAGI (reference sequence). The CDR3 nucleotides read TGTGCCAGCAATCGTAAGGGCGGTTTAGACTACAAGTATGGCTACACCTTC. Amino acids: CASNRKGGLDYKYGYTF.

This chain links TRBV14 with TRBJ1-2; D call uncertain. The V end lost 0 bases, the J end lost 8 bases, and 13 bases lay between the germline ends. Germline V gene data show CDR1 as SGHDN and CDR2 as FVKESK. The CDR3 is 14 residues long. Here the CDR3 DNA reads TGTGCCAGCAGCCAAGATACTGACATCAGGGGCTACACCTTC. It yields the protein CASSQDTDIRGYTF.

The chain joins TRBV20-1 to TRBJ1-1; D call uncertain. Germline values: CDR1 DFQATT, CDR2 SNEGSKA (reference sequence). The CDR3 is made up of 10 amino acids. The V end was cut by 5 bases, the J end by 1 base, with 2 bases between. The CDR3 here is CSAANTEAFF. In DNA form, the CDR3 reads TGCAGTGCTGCGAACACTGAAGCTTTCTTT.

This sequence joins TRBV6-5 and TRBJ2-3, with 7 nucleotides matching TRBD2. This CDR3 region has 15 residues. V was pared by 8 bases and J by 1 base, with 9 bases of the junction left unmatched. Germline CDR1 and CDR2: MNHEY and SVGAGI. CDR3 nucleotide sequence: TGTGCCAGCTCCGCGGGAGTCCTGGGCACAGATACGCAGTATTTT. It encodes CASSAGVLGTDTQYF.

This CDR3 reads CASSEWQDHYNEQFF. In DNA form, the CDR3 reads TGTGCCAGCAGTGAATGGCAGGACCACTACAATGAGCAGTTCTTC. The chain carries TRBV2 and TRBJ2-1; D is uncertain. The CDR3 extends over 15 amino acids. CDR1 and CDR2 (germline): SNHLY, FYNNEI. With 2 bases removed from V and 3 bases from J, the gap between germline ends came to 11 bases.

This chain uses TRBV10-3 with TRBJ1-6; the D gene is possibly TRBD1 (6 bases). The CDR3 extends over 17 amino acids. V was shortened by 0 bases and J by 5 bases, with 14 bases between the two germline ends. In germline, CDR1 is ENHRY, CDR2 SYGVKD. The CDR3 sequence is CAISESISTGDNSPLHF. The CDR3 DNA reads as TGTGCCATCAGTGAGTCTATATCGACAGGCGATAATTCACCCCTCCACTTT.

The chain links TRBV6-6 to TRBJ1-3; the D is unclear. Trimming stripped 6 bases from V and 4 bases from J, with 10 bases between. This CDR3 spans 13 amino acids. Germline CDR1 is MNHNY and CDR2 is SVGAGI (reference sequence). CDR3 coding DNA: TGTGCCAGCAGCCTAGGGTCGGGAAACACCATATATTTT. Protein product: CASSLGSGNTIYF.

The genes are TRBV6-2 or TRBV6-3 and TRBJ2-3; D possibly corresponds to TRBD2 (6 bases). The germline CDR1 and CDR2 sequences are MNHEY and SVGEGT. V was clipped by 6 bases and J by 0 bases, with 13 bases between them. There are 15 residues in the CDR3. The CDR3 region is CASSPSGTSTDTQYF. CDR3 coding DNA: TGTGCCAGCAGCCCATCCGGGACTAGCACAGATACGCAGTATTTT.

The CDR3 is CASSYGRGQTPLANYGYTF. In DNA, the CDR3 is TGTGCCAGCAGCTACGGCCGGGGACAGACTCCTTTAGCTAACTATGGCTACACCTTC. The chain recombines TRBV7-9 with TRBJ1-2; 7 nucleotides align to TRBD1. Germline trimming cut 4 bases from V and 0 bases from J; bases unmatched to any gene: 17. Germline CDR1 SEHNR, CDR2 FQNEAQ (reference sequence). This CDR3 region has 19 residues.

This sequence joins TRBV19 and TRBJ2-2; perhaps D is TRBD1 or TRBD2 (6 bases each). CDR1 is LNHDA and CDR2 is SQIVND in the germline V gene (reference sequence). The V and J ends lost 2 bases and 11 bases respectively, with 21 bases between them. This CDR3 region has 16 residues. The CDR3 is CASSIRVRGPGVELFF. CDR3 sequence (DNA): TGTGCCAGTAGTATAAGGGTTCGGGGGCCCGGAGTCGAGCTGTTTTTT.

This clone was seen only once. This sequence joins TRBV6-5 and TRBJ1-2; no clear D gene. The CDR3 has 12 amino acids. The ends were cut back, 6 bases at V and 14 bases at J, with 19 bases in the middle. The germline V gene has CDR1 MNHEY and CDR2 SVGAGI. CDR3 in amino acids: CASSRGLEGWTF. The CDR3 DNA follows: TGTGCCAGCAGCCGGGGTTTGGAGGGATGGACCTTC.

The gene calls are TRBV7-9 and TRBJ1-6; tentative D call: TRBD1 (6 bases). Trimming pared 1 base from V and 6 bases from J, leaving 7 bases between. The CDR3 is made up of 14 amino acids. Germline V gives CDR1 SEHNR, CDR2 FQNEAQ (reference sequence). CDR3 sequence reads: CASSLGTANSPLHF. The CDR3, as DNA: TGTGCCAGCAGCTTAGGGACAGCTAATTCACCCCTCCACTTT.

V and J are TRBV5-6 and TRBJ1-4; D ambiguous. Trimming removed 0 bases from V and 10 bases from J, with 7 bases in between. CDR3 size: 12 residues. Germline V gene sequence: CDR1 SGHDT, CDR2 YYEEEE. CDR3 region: CASSLGTAKLFF. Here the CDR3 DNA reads TGTGCCAGCAGCTTGGGAACAGCAAAACTGTTTTTT.